Following are 29 T cell receptor beta chains from one sample sequenced in a study of T-cell reconstitution after alpha-beta-depleted transplantation in children. Unique molecular identifiers were built into the TCRbeta library. One entry per CDR3 protein, called by TCRdb with MiXCR from the PCR reads. This sample carries around 340,000 distinct CDR3 sequences, less than 15% of them seen once, and the ten largest clones take 4.3%. The sequencing used PBMCs, collected from the stem cell graft. All receptors come from a human donor who donated a stem cell graft to a child with Fanconi anemia.

This clonotype was counted a few times. This chain connects TRBV20-1 to TRBJ2-3, with 8 bases matching TRBD1. Trimming cost V 2 bases and J 6 bases; bases outside gene matches: 7. Germline CDR1 reads DFQATT; CDR2 reads SNEGSKA (reference sequence). CDR3 length equals 14 residues. CDR3: CSARFDRGFDTQYF. The DNA of the CDR3 is TGCAGTGCTAGATTTGACAGGGGTTTCGATACGCAGTATTTT.

This clonotype was seen a few times. The CDR3 bases are TGTGCCAGCAGCGTAGTGGAGGACAGGGGGCGAAATCAGCCCCAGCATTTT. Its translation is CASSVVEDRGRNQPQHF. J is TRBJ1-5 and V is TRBV9, with TRBD1 matching 11 bases. Germline trimming cut 0 bases from V and 4 bases from J; bases unmatched to any gene: 6. Germline V CDR1 and CDR2: SGDLS, YYNGEE. This CDR3 spans 17 amino acids.

This chain connects TRBV4-2 to TRBJ2-6; perhaps TRBD2 as D (5 bases). The CDR3 sequence is 15 residues long. Trimming took 3 bases from V and 2 from J, leaving 8 bases between them. CDR1 is LGHNA, CDR2 YNFKEQ, per germline. The CDR3 sequence: CASSQARAGANVLTF. The CDR3 nucleotides read TGTGCCAGCAGCCAGGCGCGGGCTGGGGCCAACGTCCTGACTTTC.

This chain joins TRBV5-1 and TRBJ2-1, with 8 bases aligning to TRBD2. From germline, CDR1 is SGHRS and CDR2 YFSETQ. The trim removed 4 bases at V and 4 bases at J, leaving 7 bases unmatched. CDR3 length: 15 amino acids. The CDR3 is CASSPQSGGYNEQFF. As DNA, the CDR3 is TGCGCCAGCAGCCCCCAAAGCGGGGGTTACAATGAGCAGTTCTTC.

This clonotype turned up a few times. The V and J genes are TRBV6-1 and TRBJ1-3; maybe TRBD1 (6 bases). Germline CDR1 and CDR2: MNHNS and SASEGT. V was clipped by 11 bases and J by 0 bases, with 17 bases between them. This CDR3 comprises 15 residues. The CDR3 sequence: CASLPQGYSGNTIYF. CDR3 sequence (DNA): TGTGCCTCTCTCCCCCAGGGGTACTCTGGAAACACCATATATTTT.

There are many counts of this clonotype. The chain joins TRBV18 to TRBJ2-3, with D perhaps being TRBD1 or TRBD2 (5 bases each). The germline V gene encodes CDR1 KGHSH and CDR2 LQKENI. This CDR3 has 16 amino acids. V dropped 6 bases and J dropped 2 bases, with 18 bases sitting between them. CDR3 loop: CASSPGPQTDTDTQYF. For the CDR3, the DNA is TGTGCCAGCTCCCCGGGGCCGCAGACAGACACAGATACGCAGTATTTT.

Turning to this clonotype: A clone one base away is much larger, so this may be a read error. Since no conserved phenylalanine or tryptophan closes the CDR3, a read error is the likely cause. No DNA is shown, since the ends of the CDR3 on it are uncertain; the CDR3 is the one TCRdb lists. V usage is TRBV12-3 or TRBV12-4 and J usage is TRBJ1-2. The CDR3 contains 13 residues when both ends are counted. CDR3 loop: CASSFGGRASYTC.

This chain uses TRBV6-5 with TRBJ1-2, with D tentatively TRBD1 (6 bases). CDR1 is MNHEY, CDR2 SVGAGI, per germline. This CDR3 region has 13 residues. Trimming removed 4 bases at V and 8 bases at J, with 14 bases between. CDR3 nucleotide sequence: TGTGCCAGCAGTTTCAGGGGTGGGTTCGGCTACACCTTC. Translation gives CASSFRGGFGYTF.

V usage is TRBV6-2 or TRBV6-3 and J usage is TRBJ1-2; D gene uncertain. CDR1 MNHEY and CDR2 SVGEGT come from the germline V gene. The ends were cut back, 8 bases at V and 7 bases at J, with 14 bases in the middle. This CDR3 comprises 12 residues. CDR3 sequence (DNA): TGTGCCAGCCGACTCTCATCTGGTGGCTACACCTTC. Translated, it gives CASRLSSGGYTF.

The sample holds one count of this clonotype. V is TRBV7-9 and J is TRBJ2-2; 8 nucleotides align to TRBD1. The CDR3 length is 15 residues. V dropped 6 bases and J dropped 6; count of bases not matched to a gene: 9. The V gene's germline CDR1 is SEHNR and CDR2 FQNEAQ (reference sequence). The CDR3 region has the DNA TGTGCCAGCAGACTACTCGCAGGGGGCCCCGGGGAGCTGTTTTTT. Translated, it gives CASRLLAGGPGELFF. The variable domain in full, completed from reference TRBV7-9 and TRBJ2-2, reads DTGVSQNPRHKITKRGQNVTFRCDPISEHNRLYWYRQTLGQGPEFLTYFQNEAQLEKSRLLSDRFSAERPKGSFSTLEIQRTEQGDSAMYLCASRLLAGGPGELFFGEGSRLTVL.

The rearrangement links TRBV5-1 to TRBJ2-1, with a weak D call TRBD1 (6 bases). The length of the CDR3 is 16 residues. Germline CDR1 is SGHRS and CDR2 is YFSETQ. V lost 4 bases and J lost 0, with 14 bases in between. The CDR3 reads CASSPMGASSYNEQFF. The CDR3, as DNA: TGCGCCAGCAGCCCCATGGGGGCGAGCTCCTACAATGAGCAGTTCTTC.

The sample holds a few counts of this clonotype. V gene TRBV7-2 combines with J gene TRBJ2-2; D remains ambiguous. Germline CDR1 SGHTA, CDR2 FQGNSA. The CDR3 extends over 13 amino acids. Trimming cost V 3 bases and J 5 bases, with 7 bases left between them. The CDR3 loop reads CASSFTTTGELFF. Written as DNA, the CDR3 is TGTGCCAGCAGCTTTACTACAACCGGGGAGCTGTTTTTT.

The V gene is TRBV28, the J gene TRBJ2-7, with D hard to call. Trimming stripped 5 bases from V and 2 bases from J, with 10 bases between. This CDR3 region has 13 residues. Germline loops: CDR1 MDHEN, CDR2 SYDVKM. The CDR3 DNA reads as TGTGCCAGCAGTCTAGGACGGACCTACGAGCAGTACTTC. It translates to CASSLGRTYEQYF.

The rearrangement links TRBV2 to TRBJ2-2; D not resolved. The germline V gene encodes CDR1 SNHLY and CDR2 FYNNEI. The CDR3 is 15 amino acids. The V end was cut by 4 bases, the J end by 4 bases, with 13 bases between. The CDR3: CASSGGAHRTGELFF. DNA for the CDR3: TGTGCCAGCAGTGGAGGTGCGCATCGCACCGGGGAGCTGTTTTTT.

J is TRBJ1-5 and V is TRBV27; possible D gene TRBD1, 6 bases. V dropped 5 bases and J dropped 3 bases, with 14 bases sitting between them. CDR3 length equals 15 residues. CDR1 and CDR2 (germline): MNHEY, SMNVEV (reference sequence). The CDR3 DNA follows: TGTGCCAGCAGTAGTGAATGGGGGGCCAATCAGCCCCAGCATTTT. Protein sequence: CASSSEWGANQPQHF.

This sequence joins TRBV28 and TRBJ1-3; 8 bases are shared with TRBD1. Germline V gene lookup returns CDR1 MDHEN and CDR2 SYDVKM. V lost 7 bases and J lost 5; bases outside the gene matches: 10. The CDR3 covers 15 residues. The CDR3 is CASISLSRGRNTIYF. In DNA, the CDR3 is TGTGCCAGCATCAGCCTCTCCAGGGGGCGAAACACCATATATTTT.

This clonotype was recorded a few times. V is TRBV3-1 and J is TRBJ2-5; no firm D call. Per germline, CDR1 LGHDT and CDR2 YNNKEL (reference sequence). V lost 1 base and J 3 bases, leaving 9 bases between the germline ends. This CDR3 is 14 amino acids long. The CDR3 region is CASSQVSRKETQYF. The DNA of the CDR3 is TGTGCCAGCAGCCAAGTTTCCAGAAAAGAGACCCAGTACTTC.

The sample holds a few counts of this clonotype. The CDR3 is CASSAQPNTEAFF. The CDR3 coding sequence is TGTGCCAGCAGTGCCCAGCCGAACACTGAAGCTTTCTTT. The chain carries TRBV2 and TRBJ1-1, with D unclear. Germline V CDR1 and CDR2: SNHLY, FYNNEI. The CDR3 is 13 residues long. V lost 4 bases and J 1 base, leaving 7 bases between the germline ends.

At least ten counts were recorded for this clonotype. DNA of the CDR3: TGTGCCAGCAGCGTAGATTGGGGTAGTAACACCGGGGAGCTGTTTTTT. It codes for CASSVDWGSNTGELFF. The V call is TRBV9, the J call TRBJ2-2; D gene ambiguous. CDR1 and CDR2 from the germline V gene are SGDLS and YYNGEE. The CDR3 runs to 16 residues. V was shortened by 0 bases and J by 2 bases, with 11 bases between the two germline ends.

The chain is built from TRBV20-1 and TRBJ1-2; maybe TRBD1 (5 bases). The CDR3 totals 13 residues. CDR1 is DFQATT and CDR2 is SNEGSKA in the germline V gene (reference sequence). The V end was cut by 6 bases, the J end by 6 bases, with 17 bases between. The CDR3 sequence: CSANRDVLDGYTF. CDR3 coding DNA: TGCAGTGCCAACCGGGACGTGCTTGATGGCTACACCTTC.

The CDR3: CASSLLGGKPGNTIYF. Here the CDR3 DNA reads TGTGCCAGCAGTTTGTTGGGGGGGAAACCTGGAAACACCATATATTTT. This rearrangement joins TRBV12-3 or TRBV12-4 to TRBJ1-3; D perhaps matches TRBD1 (5 bases). V shed 3 bases and J shed 2 bases, with 14 bases lying between them. The CDR3 is 16 residues long.

This clonotype was picked up many times. The CDR3 DNA follows: TGCGCCAGCAGCAATAAGGGACTAGCGGGGGGAGCAGATACGCAGTATTTT. It yields the protein CASSNKGLAGGADTQYF. The V gene is TRBV5-1, the J gene TRBJ2-3, with 15 bases that match TRBD2. The CDR3 is made up of 17 amino acids. The germline V gene encodes CDR1 SGHRS and CDR2 YFSETQ. The V and J ends lost 4 bases and 4 bases, in that order; junction bases with no gene match: 7.

The chain is built from TRBV12-5 and TRBJ1-1; D perhaps matches TRBD1 (5 bases). Trimming took 5 bases from V and 5 from J, leaving 9 bases between them. Germline V gene lookup returns CDR1 LGHNT and CDR2 FRNRAP. This CDR3 has 12 amino acids. In DNA, the CDR3 is TGTGCTAGTGGTGTTGGGGGGACTGAAGCTTTCTTT. This translates into CASGVGGTEAFF.

This clonotype turned up a few times. The V call is TRBV7-9, the J call TRBJ1-4, with TRBD1 as a possible D gene (6 bases). Germline CDR1 is SEHNR and CDR2 is FQNEAQ (reference sequence). V lost 2 bases and J 8 bases, leaving 15 bases between the germline ends. The length of the CDR3 is 15 residues. The CDR3 loop reads CASSLRSGAEEKLFF. As DNA, the CDR3 is TGTGCCAGCAGCTTACGATCAGGGGCAGAGGAAAAACTGTTTTTT. The full variable domain, its missing parts supplied by reference TRBV7-9 and TRBJ1-4, is DTGVSQNPRHKITKRGQNVTFRCDPISEHNRLYWYRQTLGQGPEFLTYFQNEAQLEKSRLLSDRFSAERPKGSFSTLEIQRTEQGDSAMYLCASSLRSGAEEKLFFGSGTQLSVL.

The chain couples TRBV4-2 to TRBJ1-1; D possibly corresponds to TRBD1 (6 bases). Germline V lookup: CDR1 LGHNA, CDR2 YNFKEQ. This CDR3 is 14 amino acids long. V dropped 1 base and J dropped 4 bases, with 10 bases sitting between them. CDR3 in DNA: TGTGCCAGCAGCCAAGGAGACAGGCTCACTGAAGCTTTCTTT. This gives the protein CASSQGDRLTEAFF.

This clonotype has just a few counts. This chain uses TRBV12-3 or TRBV12-4 with TRBJ2-2, with D uncertain. The CDR3 spans 14 residues. The V end was cut by 9 bases, the J end by 0 bases, with 11 bases between. This CDR3 reads CASYKYANTGELFF. Written as DNA, the CDR3 is TGTGCCAGTTATAAGTACGCGAACACCGGGGAGCTGTTTTTT.

This clonotype has only a few counts. The rearrangement uses TRBV18 and TRBJ2-3; D gene unclear. Germline V gene data show CDR1 as KGHSH and CDR2 as LQKENI. V was cut by 1 base and J by 0 bases, with 8 bases left in between. The CDR3 has 15 amino acids. The CDR3 bases are TGTGCCAGCTCACCACTCGGAGCGAGCACAGATACGCAGTATTTT. It specifies CASSPLGASTDTQYF. Full variable domain (missing parts from reference TRBV18 and TRBJ2-3): NAGVMQNPRHLVRRRGQEARLRCSPMKGHSHVYWYRQLPEEGLKFMVYLQKENIIDESGMPKERFSAEFPKEGPSILRIQQVVRGDSAAYFCASSPLGASTDTQYFGPGTRLTVL.

A few counts support this clonotype. The rearrangement joins TRBV12-3 or TRBV12-4 to TRBJ1-4; D uncertain. The CDR3 length is 14 residues. The V end was cut by 6 bases, the J end by 8 bases, with 16 bases between. The CDR3 region is CASSRPEIPEKLFF. In nucleotides, the CDR3 is TGTGCCAGCAGCCGGCCTGAAATTCCCGAAAAACTGTTTTTT.

CDR3 in amino acids: CATSRDGGIYEQYV. The CDR3, as DNA: TGTGCCACCAGCAGAGATGGAGGGATTTACGAGCAGTACGTC. V usage is TRBV15 and J usage is TRBJ2-7; weak D call: TRBD2 (6 bases). The germline V gene has CDR1 LNHNV and CDR2 YYDKDF (reference sequence). Trimming took 0 bases from V and 4 from J, leaving 10 bases between them. The CDR3 is made up of 14 amino acids.